The rows below give T cell receptor beta chains drawn from one sample of a study of T-cell memory formation after mild COVID-19. Via MiXCR, TCRdb re-called the 5' RACE reads, giving one row per CDR3 protein. The data contain roughly 130,000 distinct CDR3 sequences, roughly 15% of them seen just once; the ten biggest clones take up approximately 13%. The sequenced material came from PBMCs or a T cell subset sorted from them (not recorded which). The receptors derive from an adult woman who had mild COVID-19 (a few samples of this study predate the infection). Cell type and time point are not known. CDR3s include the opening cysteine and the closing phenylalanine or tryptophan. The D gene is left open where the match is weak. Clone size is not always given. Where it is, it says once, few, many or a class for expanded clones.

clone_size | j_call | d_call | v_call | cdr3_aa | cdr3_nt
NA | TRBJ2-4 | TRBD2 | TRBV12-3/TRBV12-4 | CASSLGGGRENIQYF | TGTGCCAGCAGTTTGGGCGGGGGGCGTGAAAACATTCAGTACTTC
NA | TRBJ2-3 | TRBD2 | TRBV5-1 | CASSLAPPLAGGTDTQYF | TGCGCCAGCAGCTTGGCCCCTCCACTAGCGGGGGGCACAGATACGCAGTATTTT
NA | TRBJ1-2 | NA | TRBV27 | CASSLEGSDGYTF | TGTGCCAGCAGTTTAGAGGGGAGCGATGGCTACACCTTC
NA | TRBJ2-2 | NA | TRBV7-3 | CASSLTGTGELFF | TGTGCCAGCAGCTTAACCGGGACCGGGGAGCTGTTTTTT
few | TRBJ2-7 | NA | TRBV4-2 | CASSRELTGASYEQYF | TGTGCCAGCAGCCGAGAACTGACGGGGGCCTCCTACGAGCAGTACTTC
few | TRBJ1-2 | TRBD1 | TRBV27 | CASSLSRTGYGYTF | TGTGCCAGCAGTTTATCGAGGACAGGGTATGGCTACACCTTC
NA | TRBJ2-1 | TRBD2 | TRBV7-3 | CASSLKAGGSYNEQFF | TGTGCCAGCAGCTTAAAAGCGGGGGGTTCCTACAATGAGCAGTTCTTC
NA | TRBJ2-1 | NA | TRBV18 | CASSPPQGTPSYNEQFF | TGTGCCAGCTCACCACCGCAGGGCACCCCTTCTTACAATGAGCAGTTCTTC
few | TRBJ2-7 | NA | TRBV7-8 | CASSLGFGRAYEQYF | TGTGCCAGCAGCTTAGGGTTCGGAAGAGCCTACGAGCAGTACTTC
few | TRBJ2-1 | TRBD2 | TRBV7-7 | CASSLEREGQDEQFF | TGTGCTAGCAGCTTAGAGCGGGAGGGCCAGGATGAGCAGTTCTTC
few | TRBJ2-5 | NA | TRBV7-8 | CASSFGQRMGQETQYF | TGTGCCAGCAGCTTTGGACAGCGTATGGGCCAAGAGACCCAGTACTTC
NA | TRBJ2-7 | TRBD2 | TRBV7-2 | CASSLERGLGLAGGQYEQYF | TGTGCCAGCAGCTTAGAACGAGGACTAGGACTAGCGGGAGGCCAATACGAGCAGTACTTC
NA | TRBJ2-1 | NA | TRBV7-9 | CASSLAPLTEYNEQFF | TGTGCCAGCAGCCTAGCCCCCCTGACAGAGTACAATGAGCAGTTCTTC
NA | TRBJ1-1 | TRBD1 | TRBV18 | CASSPRTGYLTEAFF | TGTGCCAGCTCACCAAGGACAGGCTACCTCACTGAAGCTTTCTTT
NA | TRBJ1-6 | TRBD1 | TRBV2 | CASSRRQGDNSPLHF | TGTGCCAGCAGCCGGAGACAGGGAGATAATTCACCCCTCCACTTT
few | TRBJ2-3 | NA | TRBV7-9 | CASSFGSSRSTDTQYF | TGTGCCAGCAGCTTCGGGTCCAGTCGGAGCACAGATACGCAGTATTTT
NA | TRBJ2-2 | NA | TRBV7-8 | CASSSRQLSYEGPGELFF | TGTGCCAGCAGCTCGAGACAGCTAAGCTATGAGGGACCCGGGGAGCTGTTTTTT
many | TRBJ2-1 | TRBD2 | TRBV20-1 | CSARSDGTSGSVRSSEQFF | TGCAGTGCTAGGTCTGATGGGACTAGCGGGAGTGTTCGGTCGAGTGAGCAGTTCTTC
NA | TRBJ2-7 | NA | TRBV25-1 | CASSESKGLSYEQYF | TGTGCCAGCAGTGAATCTAAGGGTTTAAGTTACGAGCAGTACTTC
few | TRBJ2-7 | NA | TRBV6-2/TRBV6-3 | CASSFSDWYEQYF | TGTGCCAGCAGTTTCTCGGACTGGTACGAGCAGTACTTC
NA | TRBJ2-2 | TRBD1 | TRBV5-1 | CASNQQGAGTGELFF | TGCGCCAGCAACCAACAGGGGGCTGGCACCGGGGAGCTGTTTTTT
NA | TRBJ2-3 | TRBD2 | TRBV7-9 | CASTTGTSGTTDTQYF | TGTGCCAGCACAACCGGGACTAGCGGGACCACAGATACGCAGTATTTT
few | TRBJ2-7 | NA | TRBV7-9 | CASRSGAYEQYF | TGTGCCAGCAGGTCCGGGGCCTACGAGCAGTACTTC
NA | TRBJ2-7 | TRBD2 | TRBV7-9 | CASSLAVTSGAYEQYF | TGTGCCAGCAGCTTAGCGGTCACTAGCGGGGCCTACGAGCAGTACTTC
NA | TRBJ2-7 | NA | TRBV14 | CASSQDGDGSYEQYF | TGTGCCAGCAGCCAAGATGGGGACGGCTCCTACGAGCAGTACTTC
NA | TRBJ2-7 | NA | TRBV13 | CASSRTGAPGYEQYF | TGTGCCAGCAGCCGTACTGGGGCCCCCGGCTACGAGCAGTACTTC
NA | TRBJ2-3 | NA | TRBV12-3/TRBV12-4 | CASSFGGSSTDTQYF | TGTGCCAGCAGTTTCGGGGGATCTAGCACAGATACGCAGTATTTT
NA | TRBJ2-1 | TRBD2 | TRBV7-6 | CASSLGLEPYNEQFF | TGTGCCAGCAGCTTGGGACTAGAGCCTTACAATGAGCAGTTCTTC
many | TRBJ2-5 | NA | TRBV12-5 | CASGYGLRGVGETQYF | TGTGCTAGTGGTTACGGTTTGCGGGGAGTTGGAGAGACCCAGTACTTC
NA | TRBJ2-1 | TRBD2 | TRBV7-9 | CASSPVVAGGGDEQFF | TGTGCCAGCAGCCCCGTAGTAGCGGGAGGGGGCGATGAGCAGTTCTTC
NA | TRBJ2-7 | NA | TRBV6-5 | CASTHVGVYEQYF | TGTGCCAGCACCCACGTCGGGGTCTACGAGCAGTACTTC
few | TRBJ2-7 | NA | TRBV19 | CASSIGGTSYEQYF | TGTGCCAGTAGTATAGGAGGGACGTCCTACGAGCAGTACTTC
NA | TRBJ1-3 | TRBD1 | TRBV7-9 | CASSGDRAFSGNTIYF | TGTGCCAGCAGCGGGGACAGGGCCTTCTCTGGAAACACCATATATTTT
NA | TRBJ2-7 | TRBD1 | TRBV5-1 | CASSTGQGPYEQYF | TGCGCCAGCAGCACAGGACAGGGACCCTACGAGCAGTACTTC
many | TRBJ2-3 | NA | TRBV18 | CASSPPSTDTQYF | TGTGCCAGCAGCCCACCCTCCACAGATACGCAGTATTTT
few | TRBJ2-5 | NA | TRBV12-3/TRBV12-4 | CASSSGGAQYF | TGTGCCAGCAGTTCGGGTGGGGCCCAGTACTTC
NA | TRBJ2-2 | NA | TRBV11-2 | CASTKGEGTNTGELFF | TGTGCCAGCACTAAAGGGGAAGGAACGAACACCGGGGAGCTGTTTTTT
NA | TRBJ2-3 | NA | TRBV19 | CASSIAHRTDTQYF | TGTGCCAGTAGTATTGCCCACAGGACAGATACGCAGTATTTT
NA | TRBJ2-7 | NA | TRBV4-1 | CASSQSGGKREQYF | TGCGCCAGCAGCCAATCCGGGGGCAAGCGCGAGCAGTACTTC
NA | TRBJ2-7 | NA | TRBV4-1 | CASSQGAGPSYEQYF | TGCGCCAGCAGCCAAGGGGCGGGACCTTCCTACGAGCAGTACTTC
NA | TRBJ2-5 | NA | TRBV6-2/TRBV6-3 | CASSYVGTQYF | TGTGCCAGCAGTTACGTGGGTACCCAGTACTTC
few | TRBJ2-5 | NA | TRBV19 | CASSMGWAAIQETQYF | TGTGCCAGTAGTATGGGGTGGGCAGCCATTCAAGAGACCCAGTACTTC
few | TRBJ2-1 | NA | TRBV18 | CASSAQEAGEQFF | TGTGCCAGCTCAGCCCAGGAGGCAGGGGAGCAGTTCTTC
few | TRBJ1-1 | NA | TRBV7-8 | CASSSGTEAFF | TGTGCCAGCAGCTCCGGTACTGAAGCTTTCTTT
NA | TRBJ1-5 | NA | TRBV6-6 | CASSYRGFGNQPQHF | TGTGCCAGCAGTTACCGGGGTTTTGGCAATCAGCCCCAGCATTTT
few | TRBJ1-1 | NA | TRBV6-2/TRBV6-3 | CASSWMNTEAFF | TGTGCCAGCAGTTGGATGAACACTGAAGCTTTCTTT
many | TRBJ2-7 | NA | TRBV4-1 | CASSRGPIYEQYF | TGCGCCAGCAGCCGAGGACCGATCTACGAGCAGTACTTC
NA | TRBJ2-5 | NA | TRBV5-1 | CASSSTGRSKQETQYF | TGCGCCAGCAGCTCGACAGGACGTTCAAAACAAGAGACCCAGTACTTC